This T cell receptor (beta chain) was found in a study of patients and donors after allogeneic stem cell transplantation. MiXCR, applied by TCRdb to the RT-PCR reads, yields one record per CDR3 protein. The data contain roughly 940,000 distinct CDR3 sequences, more than 15% of them singletons. Germline V gene data show CDR1 as SGHTA and CDR2 as FQGNSA. Unmatched junction bases numbered 4, after V lost 3 bases and J lost 4 bases. The CDR3 is 15 residues long. Material: blood, either unsorted or a sorted T cell fraction (not recorded which). The rearrangement joins TRBV7-2 to TRBJ2-3; 10 bases match TRBD2. This clonotype originated in a human donor who was either an allogeneic HSCT recipient or a stem cell or donor lymphocyte infusion donor (not recorded which). It is not recorded whose cells these are; they may come from a transplant donor. In nucleotides, the CDR3 is TGTGCCAGCAGCTTTACTAGCGGGGAGGCAGATACGCAGTATTTT. Encoded protein: CASSFTSGEADTQYF.